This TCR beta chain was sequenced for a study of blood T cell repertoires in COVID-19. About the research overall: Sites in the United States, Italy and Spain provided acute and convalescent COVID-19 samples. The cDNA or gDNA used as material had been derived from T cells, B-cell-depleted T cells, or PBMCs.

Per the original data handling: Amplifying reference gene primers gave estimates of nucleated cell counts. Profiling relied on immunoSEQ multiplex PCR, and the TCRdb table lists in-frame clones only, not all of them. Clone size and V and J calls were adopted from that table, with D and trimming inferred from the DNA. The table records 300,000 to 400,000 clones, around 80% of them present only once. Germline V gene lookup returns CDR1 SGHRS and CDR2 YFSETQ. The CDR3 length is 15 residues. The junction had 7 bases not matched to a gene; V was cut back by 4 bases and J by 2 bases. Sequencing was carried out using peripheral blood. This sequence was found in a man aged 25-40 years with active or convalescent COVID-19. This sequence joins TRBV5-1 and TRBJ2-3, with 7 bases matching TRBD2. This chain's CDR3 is CASSTLARYTDTQYF. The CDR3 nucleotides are TGCGCCAGCAGCACACTAGCGCGGTACACAGATACGCAGTATTTT.